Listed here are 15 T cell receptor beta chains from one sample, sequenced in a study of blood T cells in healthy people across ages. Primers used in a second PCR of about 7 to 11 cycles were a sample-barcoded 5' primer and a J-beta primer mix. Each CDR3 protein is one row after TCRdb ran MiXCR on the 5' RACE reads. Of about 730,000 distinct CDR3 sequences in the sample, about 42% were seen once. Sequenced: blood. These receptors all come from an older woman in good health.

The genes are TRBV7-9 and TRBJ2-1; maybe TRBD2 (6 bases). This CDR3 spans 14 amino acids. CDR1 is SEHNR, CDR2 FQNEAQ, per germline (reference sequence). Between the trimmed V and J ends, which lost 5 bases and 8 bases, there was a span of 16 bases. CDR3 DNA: TGTGCCAGCAGCGTAGAGGGCAGGAGGGATGAGCAGTTCTTC. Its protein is CASSVEGRRDEQFF.

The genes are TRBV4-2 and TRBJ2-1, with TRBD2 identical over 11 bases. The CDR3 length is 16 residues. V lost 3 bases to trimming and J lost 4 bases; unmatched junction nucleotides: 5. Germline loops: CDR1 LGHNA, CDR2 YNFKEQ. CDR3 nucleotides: TGTGCCAGCAGCCATAGCGGGGGGGCTATTTACAATGAGCAGTTCTTC. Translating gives CASSHSGGAIYNEQFF.

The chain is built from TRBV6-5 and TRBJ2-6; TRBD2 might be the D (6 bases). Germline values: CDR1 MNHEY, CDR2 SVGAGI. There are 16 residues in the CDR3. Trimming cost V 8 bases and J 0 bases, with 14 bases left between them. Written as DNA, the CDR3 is TGTGCCAGCGGCGTGGGGGGTTACTCTGGGGCCAACGTCCTGACTTTC. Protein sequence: CASGVGGYSGANVLTF.

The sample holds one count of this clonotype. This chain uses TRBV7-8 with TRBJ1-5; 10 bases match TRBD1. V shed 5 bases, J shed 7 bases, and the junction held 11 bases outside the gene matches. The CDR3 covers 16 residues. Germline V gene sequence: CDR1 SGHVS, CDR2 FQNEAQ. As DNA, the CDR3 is TGTGCCAGCAGCAACCCGGTCGGGACAGGGGTCCAGCCCCAGCATTTT. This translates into CASSNPVGTGVQPQHF.

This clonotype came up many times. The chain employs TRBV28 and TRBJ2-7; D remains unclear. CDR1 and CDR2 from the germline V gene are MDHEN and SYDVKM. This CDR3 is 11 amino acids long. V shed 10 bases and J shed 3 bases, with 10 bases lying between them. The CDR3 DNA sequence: TGTGCCAACTCCGACGGCTACGAGCAGTACTTC. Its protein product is CANSDGYEQYF. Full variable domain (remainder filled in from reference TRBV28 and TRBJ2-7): DVKVTQSSRYLVKRTGEKVFLECVQDMDHENMFWYRQDPGLGLRLIYFSYDVKMKEKGDIPEGYSVSREKKERFSLILESASTNQTSMYLCANSDGYEQYFGPGTRLTVT.

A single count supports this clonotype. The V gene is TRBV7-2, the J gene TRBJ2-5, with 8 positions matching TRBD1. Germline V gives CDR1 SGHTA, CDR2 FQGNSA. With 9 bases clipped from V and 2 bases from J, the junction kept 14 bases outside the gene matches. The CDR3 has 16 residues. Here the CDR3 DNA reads TGTGCCAGTATCCAACAGGGGGGAGTTTTTCAAGAGACCCAGTACTTC. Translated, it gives CASIQQGGVFQETQYF.

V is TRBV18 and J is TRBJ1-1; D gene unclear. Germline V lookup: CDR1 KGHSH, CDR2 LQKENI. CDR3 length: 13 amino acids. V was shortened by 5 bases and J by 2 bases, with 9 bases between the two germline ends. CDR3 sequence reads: CASSMRGNTEAFF. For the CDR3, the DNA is TGTGCCAGCTCAATGCGGGGAAACACTGAAGCTTTCTTT.

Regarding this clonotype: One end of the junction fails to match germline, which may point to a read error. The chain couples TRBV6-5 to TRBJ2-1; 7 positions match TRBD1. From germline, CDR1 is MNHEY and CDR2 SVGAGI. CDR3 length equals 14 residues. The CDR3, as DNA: TGCGCCAGCAGCGCCGGGACAGCTTACAATGAGCAGTTCTTC. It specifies CASSAGTAYNEQFF.

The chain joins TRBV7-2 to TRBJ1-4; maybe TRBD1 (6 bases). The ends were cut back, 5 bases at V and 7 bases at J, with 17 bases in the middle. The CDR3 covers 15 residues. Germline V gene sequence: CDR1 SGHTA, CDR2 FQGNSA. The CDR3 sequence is CASSPNRALSEKLFF. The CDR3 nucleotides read TGTGCCAGCAGCCCGAACAGGGCCCTTTCTGAAAAACTGTTTTTT.

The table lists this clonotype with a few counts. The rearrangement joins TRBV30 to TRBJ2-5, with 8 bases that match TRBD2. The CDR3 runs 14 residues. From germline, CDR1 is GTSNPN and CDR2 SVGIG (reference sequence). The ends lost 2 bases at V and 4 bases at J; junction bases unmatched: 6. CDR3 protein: CAWSLGGGSETQYF. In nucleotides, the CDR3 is TGTGCCTGGAGTTTAGGCGGGGGGTCAGAGACCCAGTACTTC.

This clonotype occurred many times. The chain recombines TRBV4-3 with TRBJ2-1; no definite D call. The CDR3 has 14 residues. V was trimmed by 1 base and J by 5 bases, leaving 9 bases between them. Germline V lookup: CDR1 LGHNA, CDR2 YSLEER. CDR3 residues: CASSQGSSDNEQFF. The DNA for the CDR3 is TGCGCCAGCAGCCAAGGGTCGAGTGACAATGAGCAGTTCTTC.

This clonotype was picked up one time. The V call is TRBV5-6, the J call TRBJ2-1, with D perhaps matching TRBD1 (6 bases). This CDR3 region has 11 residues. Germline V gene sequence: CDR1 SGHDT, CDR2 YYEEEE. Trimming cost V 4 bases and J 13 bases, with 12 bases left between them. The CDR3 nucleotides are TGTGCCAGCAGCCGCCGGACAGAACAGTTCTTC. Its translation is CASSRRTEQFF.

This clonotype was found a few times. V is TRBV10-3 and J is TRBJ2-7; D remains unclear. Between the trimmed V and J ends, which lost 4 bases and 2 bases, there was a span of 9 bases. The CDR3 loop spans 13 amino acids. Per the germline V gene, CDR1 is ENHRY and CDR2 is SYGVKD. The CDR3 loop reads CAISVDGPYEQYF. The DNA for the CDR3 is TGTGCCATCAGTGTAGACGGTCCCTACGAGCAGTACTTC.

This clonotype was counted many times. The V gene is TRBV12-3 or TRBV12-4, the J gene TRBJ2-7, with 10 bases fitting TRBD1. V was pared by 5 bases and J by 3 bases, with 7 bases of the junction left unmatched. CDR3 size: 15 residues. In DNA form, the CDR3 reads TGTGCCAGCAGTCCCTCCGGGACAGGGGTCTACGAGCAGTACTTC. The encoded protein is CASSPSGTGVYEQYF.

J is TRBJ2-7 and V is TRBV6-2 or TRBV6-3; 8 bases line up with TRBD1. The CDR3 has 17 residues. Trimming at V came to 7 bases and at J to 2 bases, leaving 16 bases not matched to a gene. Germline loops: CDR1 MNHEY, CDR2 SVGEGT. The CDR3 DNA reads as TGTGCCAGCACCTCTGAACTGGGGACAGGAGTTACCTACGAGCAGTACTTC. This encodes CASTSELGTGVTYEQYF.